The TCR beta chain under discussion was sequenced for a study of technical replicates of blood from a few donors. The repertoire was sequenced with immunoSEQ multiplex PCR; TCRdb's copy has only in-frame clones and lacks some. The sample yields 65,000 to 95,000 clones, approximately 97% seen once. The sequence was obtained from a human donor in good health. The sample consisted of T cells isolated from PBMCs.

The CDR3: CASRSNRVGQPQHF. The DNA for the CDR3 is TGTGCCAGCAGGTCCAACAGGGTCGGGCAGCCCCAGCATTTT. V and J are TRBV6-5 and TRBJ1-5; a possible D gene is TRBD1 (6 bases). V dropped 6 bases and J dropped 7 bases, with 16 bases sitting between them. Germline values: CDR1 MNHEY, CDR2 SVGAGI. The CDR3 has 14 residues.